This TCR beta chain was sequenced in a study of PD-1 blockade in classical Hodgkin lymphoma. In the study overall: Patients got intravenous nivolumab 3 mg/kg every 2 weeks. Study-wide results and caveats: Relative to healthy donors, newly diagnosed patients reportedly had lower baseline TCR diversity, which was reported as lower still in relapsed/refractory patients. Patients with a complete response exhibited baseline diversity comparable to newly diagnosed patients. What drove the repertoire differences, possibly disease activity or prior therapy, has not been defined.

The germline V and J ends were trimmed by 9 bases and 0 bases, with 12 bases remaining between them. CDR3 length: 14 amino acids. Germline V gene sequence: CDR1 SNHLY, CDR2 FYNNEI. Comments on this clone: Its antigen is not identified.

Generated by immunoSEQ multiplex PCR, the TCRdb table keeps only in-frame clones and is missing some. The profile covers about 46,000 clones, with around 72% appearing a single time and around 10% taken by the ten largest. Exposure to brentuximab vedotin varied, and each patient had relapsed following autologous stem cell transplantation. This chain connects TRBV2 to TRBJ1-3, with D uncertain. This TCR derives from a human donor with classical Hodgkin lymphoma. This specimen was peripheral blood mononuclear cells (PBMCs), taken at baseline. The CDR3 nucleotides are TGTGCCAGTAACCCTACGAGCTCTGGAAACACCATATATTTT. Its protein is CASNPTSSGNTIYF. The whole variable domain, remainder taken from reference TRBV2 and TRBJ1-3, is EPEVTQTPSHQVTQMGQEVILRCVPISNHLYFYWYRQILGQKVEFLVSFYNNEISEKSEIFDDQFSVERPDGSNFTLKIRSTKLEDSAMYFCASNPTSSGNTIYFGEGSWLTVV.